The rows below give T cell receptor beta chains drawn from one sample of a study of early stage breast cancer tumors. TCRdb's table, derived via immunoSEQ multiplex PCR, lists solely in-frame clones and lacks some. The repertoire holds 45,000 to 65,000 clones, with around 80% as singletons. The specimen sequenced was blood. These receptors were taken from a person in their 40s with breast cancer. Each CDR3 is given with its conserved first and last residue. D genes are given only for firm matches. Not every row has a clone size; where given, it reads once, few, many or a size class.

- 14 TRBJ2-1 TRBV5-8 - TGTGCCAGCAGCTTGGAGAGGGTGCACAATGAGCAGTTCTTC CASSLERVHNEQFF
- 14 TRBJ1-4 TRBV30 - TGTGCCTGGAGCCCTGAGGTGCAAAATGAAAAACTGTTTTTT CAWSPEVQNEKLFF
- 15 TRBJ2-5 TRBV7-8 TRBD2 TGTGCCAGCAGCTTATTCCTAGCGGGAGGAAAGACCCAGTACTTC CASSLFLAGGKTQYF
- 15 TRBJ2-3 TRBV11-2 - TGTGCCAGCAGCTTAACTCGGATTAGCGCAGATACGCAGTATTTT CASSLTRISADTQYF
- 16 TRBJ1-2 TRBV4-2 - TGTGCCAGCAGCCAAGATAGGGGACGAGGGGGCTATGGCTACACCTTC CASSQDRGRGGYGYTF
- 13 TRBJ2-2 TRBV29-1 - TGCAGCGTATGGGACACAAACACCGGGGAGCTGTTTTTT CSVWDTNTGELFF
medium-sized 15 TRBJ2-7 TRBV29-1 - TGCAGCGTTGAAGTTCCCGGGACAAGCTCCTACGAGCAGTACTTC CSVEVPGTSSYEQYF
- 11 TRBJ2-1 TRBV20-1 - TGCAGTGTCGTCAACGGGGATGAGCAGTTCTTC CSVVNGDEQFF
few 12 TRBJ2-7 TRBV5-4 - TGTGCCAGCAGCCGGGGATCCTACGAGCAGTACTTC CASSRGSYEQYF
- 15 TRBJ2-1 TRBV19 TRBD2 TGTGCCAGTAGTAGGACTAGCGGGGTCTACAATGAGCAGTTCTTC CASSRTSGVYNEQFF
- 15 TRBJ2-7 TRBV19 TRBD2 TGTGCCAGTAGTATGGCGGGAGAGAGCTCCTACGAGCAGTACTTC CASSMAGESSYEQYF
- 14 TRBJ2-7 TRBV6-1 - TGTGCCAGCACCCGAGAAACCGGAGCCTACGAGCAGTACTTC CASTRETGAYEQYF